One sample yielded the 5 T cell receptor beta chains listed below, sequenced in a study of T-cell memory formation after mild COVID-19. Each CDR3 protein is one row after TCRdb ran MiXCR on the 5' RACE reads. The data show 470,000 or so distinct CDR3 sequences, about 20% seen once. Sequencing input: PBMCs or a T cell subset sorted from them (not recorded which). These receptors were obtained from an adult woman who had mild COVID-19 (a few samples of this study predate the infection). Cell type and time point are not known.

The chain recombines TRBV7-9 with TRBJ2-1; D may be TRBD1 or TRBD2 (5 bases each). The CDR3 spans 12 residues. Germline V gene lookup returns CDR1 SEHNR and CDR2 FQNEAQ (reference sequence). V dropped 6 bases and J dropped 10 bases, with 13 bases sitting between them. For the CDR3, the DNA is TGTGCCAGCAGTTGGGACCCCACGGAGCAGTTCTTC. Encoded protein: CASSWDPTEQFF. The full variable domain, with the rest looked up from reference TRBV7-9 and TRBJ2-1, is DTGVSQNPRHKITKRGQNVTFRCDPISEHNRLYWYRQTLGQGPEFLTYFQNEAQLEKSRLLSDRFSAERPKGSFSTLEIQRTEQGDSAMYLCASSWDPTEQFFGPGTRLTVL.

This clonotype has a handful of counts. The rearrangement joins TRBV5-5 to TRBJ2-2; D call uncertain. Trimming removed 5 bases from V and 2 bases from J, with 16 bases in between. The CDR3 covers 16 residues. CDR1 is SGHKS, CDR2 YYEKEE, per germline (reference sequence). In DNA form, the CDR3 reads TGTGCCAGCAGTCCCAAGATGGACCGAAACACCGGGGAGCTGTTTTTT. Translating it yields CASSPKMDRNTGELFF.

This clonotype has only a few counts. The genes are TRBV4-1 and TRBJ2-7; perhaps D is TRBD1 or TRBD2 (5 bases each). Germline loops: CDR1 MGHRA, CDR2 YSYEKL. Deletions cut 0 bases from V and 6 bases from J, with 24 bases between. The length of the CDR3 is 18 residues. The CDR3 DNA sequence: TGCGCCAGCAGCCAAGAGGTCCTTTTGAGGGGCGAACCCCTCGAGCAGTACTTC. This encodes CASSQEVLLRGEPLEQYF.

The chain couples TRBV12-3 or TRBV12-4 to TRBJ1-1; TRBD1 is a possible D gene (5 bases). V was trimmed by 9 bases and J by 1 base, leaving 12 bases between them. This CDR3 is built from 13 residues. CDR3 coding DNA: TGTGCCAGTTGGAGGACACAGAACACTGAAGCTTTCTTT. Translated: CASWRTQNTEAFF.

This clonotype turned up a few times. The genes are TRBV12-3 or TRBV12-4 and TRBJ2-3; tentatively, D is TRBD2 (6 bases). The ends were cut back, 5 bases at V and 0 bases at J, with 18 bases in the middle. The CDR3 spans 17 residues. DNA of the CDR3: TGTGCCAGCAGTCCCCCCCTGCGGGACCCAAGCACAGATACGCAGTATTTT. This translates into CASSPPLRDPSTDTQYF.